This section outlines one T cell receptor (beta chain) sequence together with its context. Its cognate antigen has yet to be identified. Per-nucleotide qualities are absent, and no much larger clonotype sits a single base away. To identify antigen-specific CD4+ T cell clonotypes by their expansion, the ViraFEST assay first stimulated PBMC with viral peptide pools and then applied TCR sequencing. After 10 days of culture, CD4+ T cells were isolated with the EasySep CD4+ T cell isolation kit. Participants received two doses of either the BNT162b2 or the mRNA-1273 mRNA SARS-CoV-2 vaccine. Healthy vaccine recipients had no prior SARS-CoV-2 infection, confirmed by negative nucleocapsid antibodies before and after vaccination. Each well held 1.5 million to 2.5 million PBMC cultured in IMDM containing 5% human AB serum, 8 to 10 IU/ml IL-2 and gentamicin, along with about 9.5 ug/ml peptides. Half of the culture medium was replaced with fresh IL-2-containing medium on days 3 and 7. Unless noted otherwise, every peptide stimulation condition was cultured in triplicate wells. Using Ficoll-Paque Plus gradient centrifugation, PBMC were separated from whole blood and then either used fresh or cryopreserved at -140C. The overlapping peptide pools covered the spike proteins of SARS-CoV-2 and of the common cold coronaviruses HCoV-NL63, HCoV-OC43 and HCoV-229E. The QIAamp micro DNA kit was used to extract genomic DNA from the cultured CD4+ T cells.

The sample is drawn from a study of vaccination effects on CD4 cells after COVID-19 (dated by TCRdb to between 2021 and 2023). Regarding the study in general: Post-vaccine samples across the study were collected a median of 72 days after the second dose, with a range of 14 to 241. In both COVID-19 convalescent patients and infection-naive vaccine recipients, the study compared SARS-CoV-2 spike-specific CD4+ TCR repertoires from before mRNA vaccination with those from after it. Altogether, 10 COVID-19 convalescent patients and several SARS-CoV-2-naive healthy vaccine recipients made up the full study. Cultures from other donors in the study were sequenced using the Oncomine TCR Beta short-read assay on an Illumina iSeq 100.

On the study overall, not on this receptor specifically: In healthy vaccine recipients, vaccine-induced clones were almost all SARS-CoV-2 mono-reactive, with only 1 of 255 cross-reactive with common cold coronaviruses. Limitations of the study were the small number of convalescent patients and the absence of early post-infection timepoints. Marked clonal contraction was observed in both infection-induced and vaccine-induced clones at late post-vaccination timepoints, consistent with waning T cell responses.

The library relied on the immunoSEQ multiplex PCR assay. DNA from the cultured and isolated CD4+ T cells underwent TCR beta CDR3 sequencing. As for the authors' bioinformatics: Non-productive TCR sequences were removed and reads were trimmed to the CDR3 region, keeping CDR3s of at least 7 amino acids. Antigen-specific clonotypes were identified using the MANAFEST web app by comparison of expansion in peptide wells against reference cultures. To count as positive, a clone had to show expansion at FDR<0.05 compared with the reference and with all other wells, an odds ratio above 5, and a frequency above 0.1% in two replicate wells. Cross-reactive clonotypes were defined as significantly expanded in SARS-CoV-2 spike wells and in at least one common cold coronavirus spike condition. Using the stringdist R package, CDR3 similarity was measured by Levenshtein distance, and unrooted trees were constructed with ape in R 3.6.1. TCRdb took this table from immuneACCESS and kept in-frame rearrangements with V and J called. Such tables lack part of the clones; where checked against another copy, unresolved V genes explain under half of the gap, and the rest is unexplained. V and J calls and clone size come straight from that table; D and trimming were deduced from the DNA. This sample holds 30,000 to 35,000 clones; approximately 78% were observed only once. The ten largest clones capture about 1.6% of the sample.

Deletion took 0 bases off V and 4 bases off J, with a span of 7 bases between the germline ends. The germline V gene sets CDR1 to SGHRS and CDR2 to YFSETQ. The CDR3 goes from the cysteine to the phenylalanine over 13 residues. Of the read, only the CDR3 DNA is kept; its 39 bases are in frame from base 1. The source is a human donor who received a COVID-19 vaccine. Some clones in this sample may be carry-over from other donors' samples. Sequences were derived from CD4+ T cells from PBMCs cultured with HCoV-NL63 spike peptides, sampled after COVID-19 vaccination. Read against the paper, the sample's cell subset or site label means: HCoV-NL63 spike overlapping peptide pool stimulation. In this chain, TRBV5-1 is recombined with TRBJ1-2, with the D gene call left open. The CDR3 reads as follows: CASSLDTFYGYTF. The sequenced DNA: TGCGCCAGCAGCTTGGACACATTCTATGGCTACACCTTC.